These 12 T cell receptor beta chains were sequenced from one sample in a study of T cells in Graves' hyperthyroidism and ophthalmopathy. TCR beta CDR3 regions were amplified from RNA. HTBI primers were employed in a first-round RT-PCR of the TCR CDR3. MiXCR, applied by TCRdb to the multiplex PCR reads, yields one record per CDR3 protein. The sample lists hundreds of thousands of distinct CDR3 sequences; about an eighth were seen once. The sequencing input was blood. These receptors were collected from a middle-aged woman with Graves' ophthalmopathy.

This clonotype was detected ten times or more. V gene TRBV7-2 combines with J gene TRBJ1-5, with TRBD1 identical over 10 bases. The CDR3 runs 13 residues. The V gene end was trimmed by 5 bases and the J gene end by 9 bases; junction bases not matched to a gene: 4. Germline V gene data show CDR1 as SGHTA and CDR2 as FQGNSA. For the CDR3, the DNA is TGTGCCAGCAGCCCGGGACAGGGGAGGCCCCAGCATTTT. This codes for CASSPGQGRPQHF.

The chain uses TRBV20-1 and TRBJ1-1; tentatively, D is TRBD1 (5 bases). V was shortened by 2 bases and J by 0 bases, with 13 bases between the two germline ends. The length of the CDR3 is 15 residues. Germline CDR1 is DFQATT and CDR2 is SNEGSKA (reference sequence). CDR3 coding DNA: TGCAGTGCTAGAATCATGGGGACGATGAACACTGAAGCTTTCTTT. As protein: CSARIMGTMNTEAFF.

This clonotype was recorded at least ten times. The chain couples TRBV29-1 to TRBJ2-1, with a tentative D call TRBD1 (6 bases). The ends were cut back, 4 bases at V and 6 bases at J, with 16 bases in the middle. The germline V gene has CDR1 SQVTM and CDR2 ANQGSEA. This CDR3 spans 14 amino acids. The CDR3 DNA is TGCAGCGTTGTATCCCGGACAGCAATCAATGAGCAGTTCTTC. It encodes CSVVSRTAINEQFF.

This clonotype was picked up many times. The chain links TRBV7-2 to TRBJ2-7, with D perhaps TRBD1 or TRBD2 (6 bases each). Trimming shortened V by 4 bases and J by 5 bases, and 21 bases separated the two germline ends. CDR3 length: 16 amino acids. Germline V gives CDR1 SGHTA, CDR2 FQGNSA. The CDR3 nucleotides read TGTGCCAGCAGCTCCCTCCCGGGGGCGCCGGCCCACGAGCAGTACTTC. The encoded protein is CASSSLPGAPAHEQYF.

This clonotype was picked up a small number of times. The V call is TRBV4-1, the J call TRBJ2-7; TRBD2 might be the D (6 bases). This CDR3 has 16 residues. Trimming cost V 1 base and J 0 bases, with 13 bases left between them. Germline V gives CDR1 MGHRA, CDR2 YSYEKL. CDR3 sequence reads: CASSQVTGTYSYEQYF. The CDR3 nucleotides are TGCGCCAGCAGCCAAGTCACCGGGACTTACTCCTACGAGCAGTACTTC.

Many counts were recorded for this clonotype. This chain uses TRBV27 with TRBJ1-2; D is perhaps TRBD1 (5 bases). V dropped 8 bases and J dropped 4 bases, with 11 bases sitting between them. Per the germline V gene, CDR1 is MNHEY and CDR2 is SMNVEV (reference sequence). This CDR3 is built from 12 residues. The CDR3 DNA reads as TGTGCCAGCCTTGACAGCATCTATGGCTACACCTTC. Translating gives CASLDSIYGYTF.

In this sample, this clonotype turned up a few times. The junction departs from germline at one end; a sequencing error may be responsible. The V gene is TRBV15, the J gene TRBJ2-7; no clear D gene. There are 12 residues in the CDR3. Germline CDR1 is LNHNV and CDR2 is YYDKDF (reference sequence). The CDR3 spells CATGMSSHEQYF. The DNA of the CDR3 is TGTGCCACAGGGATGAGCTCCCACGAGCAGTACTTC.

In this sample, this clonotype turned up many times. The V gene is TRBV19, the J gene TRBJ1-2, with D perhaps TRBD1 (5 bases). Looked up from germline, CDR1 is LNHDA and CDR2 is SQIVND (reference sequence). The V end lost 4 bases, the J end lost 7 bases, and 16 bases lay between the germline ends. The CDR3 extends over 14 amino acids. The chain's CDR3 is CASSRDGTSFGYTF. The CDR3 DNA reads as TGTGCCAGTAGTAGAGACGGGACGTCGTTTGGCTACACCTTC.

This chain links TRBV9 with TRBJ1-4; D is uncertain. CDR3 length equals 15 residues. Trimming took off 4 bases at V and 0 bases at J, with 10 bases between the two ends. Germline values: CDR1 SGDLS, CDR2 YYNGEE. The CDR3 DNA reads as TGTGCCAGCAGCACCGGGCCTTCAACTAATGAAAAACTGTTTTTT. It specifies CASSTGPSTNEKLFF.

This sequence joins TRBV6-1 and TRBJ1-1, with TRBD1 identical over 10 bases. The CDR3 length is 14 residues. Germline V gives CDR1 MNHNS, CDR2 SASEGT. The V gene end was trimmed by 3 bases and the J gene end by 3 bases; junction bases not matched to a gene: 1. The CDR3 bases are TGTGCCAGCAGTGAGACAGGGGGCCACACTGAAGCTTTCTTT. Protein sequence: CASSETGGHTEAFF.

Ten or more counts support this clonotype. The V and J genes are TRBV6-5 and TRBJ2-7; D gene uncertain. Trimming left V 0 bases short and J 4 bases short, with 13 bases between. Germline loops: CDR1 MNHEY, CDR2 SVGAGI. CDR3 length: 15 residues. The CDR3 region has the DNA TGTGCCAGCAGTTACTCGAAAGGGCCAAAATACGAGCAGTACTTC. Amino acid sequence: CASSYSKGPKYEQYF.

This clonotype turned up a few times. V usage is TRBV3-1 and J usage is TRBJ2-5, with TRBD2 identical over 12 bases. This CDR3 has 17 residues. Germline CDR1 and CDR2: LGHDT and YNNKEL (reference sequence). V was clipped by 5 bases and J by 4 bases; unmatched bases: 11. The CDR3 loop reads CASSYPTSGRLGETQYF. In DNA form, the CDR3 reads TGTGCCAGCAGCTACCCGACTAGCGGGAGATTGGGAGAGACCCAGTACTTC.